This TCR beta chain was profiled in a study of OX40 agonist ivuxolimab in advanced cancers. Method: immunoSEQ multiplex PCR; TCRdb's copy keeps in-frame clones and lacks some. The sample lists tens of thousands of clones, nearly 80% seen once, with approximately 4.4% in the top ten. Deletions cut 1 base from V and 4 bases from J, with 8 bases between. Germline CDR1 SGDLS, CDR2 YYNGEE. The CDR3 sequence is 13 residues long. V and J are TRBV9 and TRBJ2-5; D is possibly TRBD2 (6 bases). The sequencing here drew on CD4+ or CD8+ T cells sorted from blood, taken in a trial of the OX40 agonist ivuxolimab. This receptor was obtained from an adult with an advanced solid tumor such as melanoma, head and neck, liver or kidney cancer. The CDR3 DNA is TGTGCCAGCAGCGTAAACGGGGGAGAGACCCAGTACTTC. Its translation is CASSVNGGETQYF.